This T cell receptor (beta chain) was retrieved from a study of spatial heterogeneity in lung cancer. TCRdb reprocessed the 5' RACE reads with MiXCR, giving one entry per CDR3 protein. This sample has about 17,000 distinct CDR3 sequences, with over 20% found just once. The sample's time point: sample taken at primary tumor resection. No cell sorting; template was whole RNA from tumor, lung tissue or PBMC. The CDR3 loop spans 14 amino acids. CDR1 and CDR2 from the germline V gene are MNHEY and SVGEGT. V gave up 5 bases and J gave up 8 bases; unmatched junction bases: 4. The sequence was collected from a female donor with early-stage non-small cell lung cancer. Sequencing used PBMCs, obtained at surgery. The chain combines TRBV6-2 or TRBV6-3 with TRBJ1-6, with 9 positions matching TRBD1. CDR3 bases: TGTGCCAGCAGTCCGGGACAGGGCTATTCACCCCTCCACTTT. Amino acid sequence: CASSPGQGYSPLHF.